The 32 T cell receptor beta chains below come from one sample, sequenced in a study of radiotherapy plus CTLA-4 blockade in lung cancer. Sequenced by immunoSEQ multiplex PCR; TCRdb stores in-frame clones only, minus some. The table lists tens of thousands of clones, approximately 77% of them singletons, with approximately 4.5% in the top ten. Source: peripheral blood, taken from a patient treated with radiotherapy plus ipilimumab. The receptor set was obtained from a human donor with non-small cell lung cancer whose response to radiotherapy plus ipilimumab could not be evaluated.

The chain carries TRBV29-1 and TRBJ2-1; tentative D call: TRBD1 (5 bases). Per the germline V gene, CDR1 is SQVTM and CDR2 is ANQGSEA. Trimming stripped 6 bases from V and 0 bases from J, with 12 bases between. The CDR3 totals 14 residues. The CDR3 DNA reads as TGCAGCGTGGTGACAGTCGACTCCTACAATGAGCAGTTCTTC. It specifies CSVVTVDSYNEQFF.

The rearrangement joins TRBV13 to TRBJ1-4; 10 bases map to TRBD1. V lost 4 bases and J lost 6; bases outside the gene matches: 5. CDR1 and CDR2 from the germline V gene are PRHDT and FYEKMQ (reference sequence). CDR3 length equals 15 residues. The CDR3 DNA follows: TGTGCCAGCAGCTCCCGACAGGGGGCGGATGAAAAACTGTTTTTT. This sequence encodes CASSSRQGADEKLFF.

This rearrangement joins TRBV5-1 to TRBJ2-1, with D possibly matching TRBD2 (6 bases). The CDR3 totals 13 residues. Germline values: CDR1 SGHRS, CDR2 YFSETQ. Between the trimmed V and J ends, which lost 4 bases and 7 bases, there was a span of 12 bases. This CDR3 is CASSLGLLNEQFF. CDR3 nucleotides: TGCGCCAGCAGCCTCGGACTACTTAATGAGCAGTTCTTC.

This clone was found once. The rearrangement joins TRBV27 to TRBJ1-4, with D unresolved. CDR3 size: 15 residues. V was cut by 5 bases and J by 4 bases, with 14 bases left in between. From germline, CDR1 is MNHEY and CDR2 SMNVEV (reference sequence). CDR3 nucleotides: TGTGCCAGCAGTCAAACGCCCCGGGGTAATGAAAAACTGTTTTTT. Protein product: CASSQTPRGNEKLFF.

The rearrangement joins TRBV11-2 to TRBJ1-5, with D maybe TRBD1 (5 bases). Germline V gene sequence: CDR1 SGHAT, CDR2 FQNNGV. The CDR3 runs to 15 residues. Trimming shortened V by 1 base and J by 1 base, and 8 bases separated the two germline ends. The DNA of the CDR3 is TGTGCCAGCAGCTTAGGTCCAGGGAGCAATCAGCCCCAGCATTTT. Its protein is CASSLGPGSNQPQHF.

The genes are TRBV10-2 and TRBJ2-2; TRBD1 aligns across 7 bases. V lost 6 bases and J lost 0; bases outside the gene matches: 1. This CDR3 has 14 residues. Germline values: CDR1 WSHSY, CDR2 SAAADI. Here the CDR3 reads CASRQGPNTGELFF. DNA of the CDR3: TGCGCCAGCAGACAGGGGCCGAACACCGGGGAGCTGTTTTTT.

The V and J genes are TRBV7-2 and TRBJ2-1, with TRBD1 matching over 10 bases. Unmatched junction bases numbered 5, after V lost 2 bases and J lost 4 bases. The CDR3 runs 16 residues. Germline V gene data show CDR1 as SGHTA and CDR2 as FQGNSA. DNA of the CDR3: TGTGCCAGCAGCTTAATTGGGACAGGGGTTTACAATGAGCAGTTCTTC. Translated, it gives CASSLIGTGVYNEQFF.

This clone turned up a few times. This sequence joins TRBV6-1 and TRBJ1-5, with 7 bases matching TRBD1. Germline loops: CDR1 MNHNS, CDR2 SASEGT. The CDR3 spans 14 residues. The trim removed 5 bases at V and 6 bases at J, leaving 7 bases unmatched. The CDR3 loop is CASSRDRGGQPQHF. CDR3 coding DNA: TGTGCCAGCAGTCGGGACAGAGGGGGTCAGCCCCAGCATTTT.

The V and J genes are TRBV6-5 and TRBJ2-7; D is undetermined. Germline assignment: CDR1 MNHEY and CDR2 SVGAGI. The CDR3 sequence is 11 residues long. Trimming took off 6 bases at V and 3 bases at J, with 6 bases between the two ends. This CDR3 reads CASSKLYEQYF. The CDR3 DNA sequence: TGTGCCAGCAGCAAACTCTACGAGCAGTACTTC.

This clone was seen a handful of times. CDR3 DNA: TGTGCCAGCAGCGCCCGGACTAGCGGGAGGCGGTACGAGCAGTACTTC. Its protein product is CASSARTSGRRYEQYF. The rearrangement uses TRBV11-2 and TRBJ2-7; 14 bases are shared with TRBD2. V shed 5 bases, J shed 4 bases, and the junction held 7 bases outside the gene matches. Germline CDR1 is SGHAT and CDR2 is FQNNGV. The CDR3 spans 16 residues. The whole variable domain, filled in from reference TRBV11-2 and TRBJ2-7, reads EAGVAQSPRYKIIEKRQSVAFWCNPISGHATLYWYQQILGQGPKLLIQFQNNGVVDDSQLPKDRFSAERLKGVDSTLKIQPAKLEDSAVYLCASSARTSGRRYEQYFGPGTRLTVT.

This sequence joins TRBV6-6 and TRBJ2-7; maybe TRBD2 (6 bases). Germline assignment: CDR1 MNHNY and CDR2 SVGAGI (reference sequence). The CDR3 is made up of 14 amino acids. V gave up 6 bases and J gave up 5 bases, with 17 bases separating them. This CDR3 is CASSLGGSRNEQYF. As DNA, the CDR3 is TGTGCCAGCAGCCTAGGAGGGAGTAGGAACGAGCAGTACTTC.

This sequence joins TRBV7-2 and TRBJ1-2; perhaps TRBD1 as D (6 bases). Germline CDR1 SGHTA, CDR2 FQGNSA. V lost 8 bases, J lost 0 bases, and 13 bases lay in between. CDR3 size: 14 residues. CDR3 protein: CASGPDRANYGYTF. DNA for the CDR3: TGTGCCAGCGGACCGGACAGAGCTAACTATGGCTACACCTTC.

The chain recombines TRBV25-1 with TRBJ2-3; 10 bases are shared with TRBD2. The CDR3 has 15 residues. Germline V gene lookup returns CDR1 MGHDK and CDR2 SYGVNS. With 2 bases clipped from V and 8 bases from J, the junction kept 7 bases outside the gene matches. Here the CDR3 DNA reads TGTGCCAGCAGTGAAACTAGCGGGAACATTCCTACGCAGTATTTT. It yields the protein CASSETSGNIPTQYF.

This chain links TRBV7-9 with TRBJ2-2, with D unresolved. Trimming removed 2 bases from V and 0 bases from J, with 10 bases in between. CDR3 length: 16 amino acids. Germline CDR1 SEHNR, CDR2 FQNEAQ (reference sequence). CDR3 residues: CASSLLAVANTGELFF. Here the CDR3 DNA reads TGTGCCAGCAGCTTACTTGCGGTAGCGAACACCGGGGAGCTGTTTTTT.

This chain uses TRBV5-4 with TRBJ2-7; 8 bases are shared with TRBD2. CDR1 is SGHNT and CDR2 is YYREEE in the germline V gene (reference sequence). CDR3 length equals 15 residues. V lost 4 bases, J lost 5 bases, and 11 bases stayed unmatched. The CDR3 spells CASSKTRGSGDEQYF. The CDR3 region has the DNA TGTGCCAGCAGCAAAACTCGTGGTAGCGGGGACGAGCAGTACTTC.

The J gene is TRBJ2-5, the V gene TRBV6-5; D is perhaps TRBD2 (5 bases). The CDR3 length is 14 residues. V was clipped by 5 bases and J by 2 bases, with 12 bases between them. Germline loops: CDR1 MNHEY, CDR2 SVGAGI. CDR3 in DNA: TGTGCCAGCAGTGAACCCAGAGGGCAAGAGACCCAGTACTTC. Its translation is CASSEPRGQETQYF.

The chain recombines TRBV6-5 with TRBJ1-1; D call uncertain. The CDR3 is 13 residues long. Trimming shortened V by 7 bases and J by 0 bases, and 9 bases separated the two germline ends. The V gene's germline CDR1 is MNHEY and CDR2 SVGAGI. The CDR3 region has the DNA TGTGCCAGCACCGACAACTTGAACACTGAAGCTTTCTTT. Its translation: CASTDNLNTEAFF.

J is TRBJ2-3 and V is TRBV30; TRBD2 is a possible D gene (6 bases). This CDR3 comprises 16 residues. V was cut by 0 bases and J by 2 bases, with 15 bases left in between. CDR1 is GTSNPN, CDR2 SVGIG, per germline (reference sequence). CDR3 bases: TGTGCCTGGAGTGTACCCCTAGCGCCTTTCACAGATACGCAGTATTTT. Its protein product is CAWSVPLAPFTDTQYF.

This clone has more than one count but fewer than ten. The V gene is TRBV5-1, the J gene TRBJ2-7; 10 bases fit TRBD2. The CDR3 is made up of 16 amino acids. After removal of 3 bases from V and 1 base from J, the junction contained 7 bases not matched to a gene. CDR1 and CDR2 (germline): SGHRS, YFSETQ. In DNA form, the CDR3 reads TGCGCCAGCAGCTCCACCGGGACTAGCGTATCCTACGAGCAGTACTTC. Its translation: CASSSTGTSVSYEQYF.

This clone has just a few counts. V usage is TRBV5-1 and J usage is TRBJ2-5; tentative D call: TRBD1 (6 bases). Trimming removed 5 bases from V and 3 bases from J, with 11 bases in between. Germline CDR1 SGHRS, CDR2 YFSETQ. The CDR3 has 13 residues. CDR3 DNA: TGCGCCAGCAGTCTCCCAGGGGAAGAGACCCAGTACTTC. Encoded protein: CASSLPGEETQYF.

The gene calls are TRBV5-6 and TRBJ1-4; D perhaps matches TRBD1 (5 bases). V lost 3 bases, J lost 0 bases, and 12 bases lay in between. The CDR3 extends over 16 amino acids. CDR1 is SGHDT and CDR2 is YYEEEE in the germline V gene. This chain's CDR3 is CASSYRTLSTNEKLFF. The CDR3 bases are TGTGCCAGCAGCTACAGGACCCTTTCAACTAATGAAAAACTGTTTTTT.

This chain connects TRBV19 to TRBJ2-7; 10 bases align to TRBD2. V lost 6 bases, J lost 2 bases, and 7 bases stayed unmatched. The CDR3 length is 15 residues. Germline values: CDR1 LNHDA, CDR2 SQIVND (reference sequence). CDR3 nucleotides: TGTGCCAGTAGCCCCCAAGCGGGAGGGCCCTACGAGCAGTACTTC. It specifies CASSPQAGGPYEQYF.

This sequence joins TRBV27 and TRBJ2-7; 11 bases are a match to TRBD2. J was trimmed by 2 bases and V by 5 bases; bases with no gene match: 8. The V gene's germline CDR1 is MNHEY and CDR2 SMNVEV (reference sequence). The CDR3 loop spans 16 amino acids. CDR3 region: CASSLLAGGTPYEQYF. CDR3 bases: TGTGCCAGCAGTCTTTTAGCGGGAGGGACCCCCTACGAGCAGTACTTC.

This chain connects TRBV29-1 to TRBJ1-1, with D tentatively TRBD1 (5 bases). This CDR3 is 13 amino acids long. Germline V gives CDR1 SQVTM, CDR2 ANQGSEA. V lost 4 bases and J 1 base, leaving 10 bases between the germline ends. Written as DNA, the CDR3 is TGCAGCGTTGTTCCCAGGGCGAACACTGAAGCTTTCTTT. Amino acid sequence: CSVVPRANTEAFF.

This chain uses TRBV5-4 with TRBJ1-2; 10 bases are a match to TRBD1. The germline V gene has CDR1 SGHNT and CDR2 YYREEE (reference sequence). V was pared by 4 bases and J by 3 bases, with 9 bases of the junction left unmatched. This CDR3 spans 16 amino acids. The CDR3 is CASSHAKGQGDYGYTF. The CDR3 DNA reads as TGTGCCAGCAGCCACGCTAAAGGACAGGGGGACTATGGCTACACCTTC.

This clone has only a few counts. This chain uses TRBV4-3 with TRBJ2-5; possibly TRBD2 for D (6 bases). V dropped 2 bases and J dropped 1 base, with 14 bases sitting between them. CDR1 is LGHNA and CDR2 is YSLEER in the germline V gene. The CDR3 consists of 16 residues. The chain's CDR3 is CASSQRLRESQETQYF. For the CDR3, the DNA is TGCGCCAGCAGCCAAAGGTTGCGGGAAAGCCAAGAGACCCAGTACTTC.

The DNA for the CDR3 is TGTGCCAGCAGTGCAGCTGCCCTAGCGTCCTCCTACGAGCAGTACTTC. Its translation is CASSAAALASSYEQYF. The chain carries TRBV2 and TRBJ2-7; D is possibly TRBD2 (6 bases). V lost 4 bases to trimming and J lost 0 bases, with 16 bases between them. The CDR3 is made up of 16 amino acids. Germline CDR1 reads SNHLY; CDR2 reads FYNNEI.

This clone is deemed medium-sized. The rearrangement joins TRBV5-4 to TRBJ1-2, with D hard to call. This CDR3 spans 13 amino acids. The ends were cut back, 3 bases at V and 8 bases at J, with 14 bases in the middle. CDR1 is SGHNT, CDR2 YYREEE, per germline (reference sequence). The CDR3 here is CASSSRRERGYTF. The CDR3, as DNA: TGTGCCAGCAGCTCCCGACGGGAGCGGGGCTACACCTTC.

The chain combines TRBV5-1 with TRBJ1-4; D unresolved. This CDR3 is 15 amino acids long. Between the trimmed V and J ends, which lost 0 bases and 7 bases, there was a span of 13 bases. CDR1 is SGHRS and CDR2 is YFSETQ in the germline V gene. The CDR3 here is CASSLGLKSGEKLFF. The CDR3 DNA is TGCGCCAGCAGCTTGGGACTAAAGAGCGGTGAAAAACTGTTTTTT. Filled out from reference TRBV5-1 and TRBJ1-4, the complete variable domain reads KAGVTQTPRYLIKTRGQQVTLSCSPISGHRSVSWYQQTPGQGLQFLFEYFSETQRNKGNFPGRFSGRQFSNSRSEMNVSTLELGDSALYLCASSLGLKSGEKLFFGSGTQLSVL.

The rearrangement uses TRBV7-9 and TRBJ2-3; D remains unclear. Trimming cost V 5 bases and J 7 bases, with 10 bases left between them. Germline V gene data show CDR1 as SEHNR and CDR2 as FQNEAQ (reference sequence). This CDR3 region has 12 residues. The CDR3 is CASSPEAHTQYF. In nucleotides, the CDR3 is TGTGCCAGCAGCCCCGAGGCCCATACGCAGTATTTT.

This clone was seen only once. The chain joins TRBV5-8 to TRBJ2-2; 8 positions match TRBD1. The CDR3 length is 18 residues. With 3 bases clipped from V and 2 bases from J, the junction kept 12 bases outside the gene matches. The germline V gene has CDR1 SGHTS and CDR2 YDEGEE. CDR3 amino acids: CASSSDRVFDPNTGELFF. CDR3 in DNA: TGTGCCAGCAGCTCGGACAGGGTCTTCGATCCCAACACCGGGGAGCTGTTTTTT.

This clone was seen only a few times. The V call is TRBV19, the J call TRBJ1-5, with a weak D call TRBD1 (5 bases). The germline V and J ends were trimmed by 3 bases and 2 bases, with 17 bases remaining between them. This CDR3 is 17 amino acids long. CDR1 is LNHDA and CDR2 is SQIVND in the germline V gene (reference sequence). CDR3 amino acids: CASSIGRGRRGNQPQHF. The CDR3, as DNA: TGTGCCAGTAGTATCGGAAGGGGTAGGCGTGGCAATCAGCCCCAGCATTTT. The full variable domain, its missing parts supplied by reference TRBV19 and TRBJ1-5, is DGGITQSPKYLFRKEGQNVTLSCEQNLNHDAMYWYRQDPGQGLRLIYYSQIVNDFQKGDIAEGYSVSREKKESFPLTVTSAQKNPTAFYLCASSIGRGRRGNQPQHFGDGTRLSIL.